The rows below give T cell receptor beta chains drawn from one sample of a study of neurological immune-mediated disorders. TCRdb reprocessed the 5' RACE reads via MiXCR and lists one record per CDR3 protein. The data contain tens of thousands of distinct CDR3 sequences, 9.5% to 15% of them singletons. Sequenced material: PBMCs. These receptor sequences come from a woman in her sixties with HTLV-1-associated myelopathy (HAM/TSP). CDR3s include the opening cysteine and the closing phenylalanine or tryptophan. Each record gives: J gene, clone size, V gene, D gene, CDR3 protein, CDR3 DNA. The D gene is left open where the match is weak. Only some rows state a clone size, as once, few, many or a class for expanded clones.

J: TRBJ2-3; size: few; V: TRBV7-2; D: .; CDR3: CASSRGYTDTQYF; DNA: TGTGCCAGCAGCCGAGGCTACACAGATACGCAGTATTTT
J: TRBJ2-7; size: .; V: TRBV19; D: .; CDR3: CASSMQGRPPNYEQYF; DNA: TGTGCCAGTAGTATGCAGGGAAGGCCTCCAAACTACGAGCAGTACTTC
J: TRBJ2-7; size: many; V: TRBV5-1; D: TRBD2; CDR3: CASSPTGLVYEQYF; DNA: TGCGCCAGCAGCCCAACAGGACTAGTCTACGAGCAGTACTTC
J: TRBJ2-1; size: many; V: TRBV7-6; D: TRBD2; CDR3: CASSLGSGRGNEQFF; DNA: TGTGCCAGCAGCTTAGGTAGCGGGAGGGGTAATGAGCAGTTCTTC
J: TRBJ2-5; size: many; V: TRBV5-1; D: .; CDR3: CASSRGPEETQYF; DNA: TGCGCCAGCAGCCGGGGACCGGAGGAGACCCAGTACTTC
J: TRBJ2-5; size: many; V: TRBV29-1; D: .; CDR3: CSIRLNQETQYF; DNA: TGCAGCATCCGACTTAATCAAGAGACCCAGTACTTC
J: TRBJ1-1; size: many; V: TRBV7-9; D: .; CDR3: CASRFLGTEAFF; DNA: TGTGCCAGCAGGTTCTTGGGAACTGAAGCTTTCTTT
J: TRBJ1-2; size: many; V: TRBV10-3; D: .; CDR3: CAIEGGNQGYTF; DNA: TGTGCAATTGAAGGCGGAAATCAGGGCTACACCTTC
J: TRBJ2-1; size: many; V: TRBV2; D: TRBD2; CDR3: CASRAGTSGSYNEQFF; DNA: TGTGCCAGCAGGGCCGGGACTAGCGGCTCCTACAATGAGCAGTTCTTC
J: TRBJ2-1; size: many; V: TRBV7-9; D: .; CDR3: CASSPRSSDEQFF; DNA: TGTGCCAGCAGCCCGCGATCTAGTGATGAGCAGTTCTTC
J: TRBJ1-2; size: many; V: TRBV5-1; D: .; CDR3: CASSLDVGNGYTF; DNA: TGCGCCAGCAGCTTGGACGTGGGTAATGGCTACACCTTC
J: TRBJ2-7; size: many; V: TRBV20-1; D: .; CDR3: CSARGTTSNYEQYF; DNA: TGCAGTGCTAGAGGTACGACTTCCAACTACGAGCAGTACTTC
J: TRBJ2-3; size: many; V: TRBV5-1; D: .; CDR3: CASSLAPTSTDTQYF; DNA: TGCGCCAGCAGCTTGGCCCCCACTAGCACAGATACGCAGTATTTT
J: TRBJ1-3; size: many; V: TRBV5-1; D: .; CDR3: CASSLDPLSSGNTIYF; DNA: TGCGCCAGCAGCTTGGACCCGTTGAGCTCTGGAAACACCATATATTTT
J: TRBJ2-1; size: many; V: TRBV20-1; D: TRBD1; CDR3: CSADMWDRGNNEQFF; DNA: TGCAGTGCTGATATGTGGGACAGGGGGAACAATGAGCAGTTCTTC
J: TRBJ1-2; size: many; V: TRBV4-1; D: TRBD1; CDR3: CASSQDPLTGTGYTF; DNA: TGCGCCAGCAGCCAAGATCCCTTGACAGGGACTGGCTACACCTTC
J: TRBJ2-1; size: many; V: TRBV6-4; D: .; CDR3: CASSVSFSYNEQFF; DNA: TGTGCCAGCAGTGTTAGCTTCTCCTACAATGAGCAGTTCTTC
J: TRBJ1-4; size: many; V: TRBV7-2; D: TRBD1; CDR3: CASSLGARTGREKLFF; DNA: TGTGCCAGCAGCTTAGGAGCCCGGACAGGGCGTGAAAAACTGTTTTTT
J: TRBJ2-1; size: many; V: TRBV2; D: .; CDR3: CASSRQYNEQFF; DNA: TGTGCCAGCAGCCGACAGTACAATGAGCAGTTCTTC
J: TRBJ2-5; size: many; V: TRBV3-1; D: .; CDR3: CASSQGYQETQYF; DNA: TGTGCCAGCAGCCAGGGGTACCAAGAGACCCAGTACTTC
J: TRBJ2-7; size: .; V: TRBV25-1; D: .; CDR3: CASSVTRGDEQYF; DNA: TGTGCCAGCAGTGTGACACGGGGTGACGAGCAGTACTTC
J: TRBJ1-2; size: many; V: TRBV5-6; D: .; CDR3: CASSSWGGYYGYTF; DNA: TGTGCCAGCAGCTCGTGGGGCGGATACTATGGCTACACCTTC